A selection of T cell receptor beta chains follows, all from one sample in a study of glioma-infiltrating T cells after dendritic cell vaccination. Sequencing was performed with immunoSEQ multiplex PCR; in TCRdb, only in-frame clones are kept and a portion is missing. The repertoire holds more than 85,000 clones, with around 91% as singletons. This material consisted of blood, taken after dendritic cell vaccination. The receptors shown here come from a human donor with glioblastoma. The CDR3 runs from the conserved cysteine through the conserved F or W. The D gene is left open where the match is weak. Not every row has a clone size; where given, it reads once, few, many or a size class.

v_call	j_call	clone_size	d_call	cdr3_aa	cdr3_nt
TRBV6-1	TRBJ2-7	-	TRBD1	CASSEGTGDSYEQYF	TGTGCCAGCAGTGAAGGAACAGGGGACTCCTACGAGCAGTACTTC
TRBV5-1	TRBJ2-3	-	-	CASSLASSTDTQYF	TGCGCCAGCAGCTTGGCCAGTAGCACAGATACGCAGTATTTT
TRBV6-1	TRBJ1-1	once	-	CASSELGVANTEAFF	TGTGCCAGCAGTGAACTCGGGGTAGCGAACACTGAAGCTTTCTTT
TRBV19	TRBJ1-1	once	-	CASSIGQMNTEAFF	TGTGCCAGTAGTATTGGACAGATGAACACTGAAGCTTTCTTT
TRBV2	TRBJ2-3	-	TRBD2	CASRRLAGGTDTQYF	TGTGCCAGCCGTAGACTAGCGGGGGGCACAGATACGCAGTATTTT
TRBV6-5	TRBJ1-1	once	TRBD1	CASSVETGRTEAFF	TGTGCCAGCAGTGTCGAGACAGGGCGCACTGAAGCTTTCTTT
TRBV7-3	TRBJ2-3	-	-	CASSISSGADTQYF	TGTGCCAGCAGCATTAGCTCCGGGGCAGATACGCAGTATTTT
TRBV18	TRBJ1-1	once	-	CASSPDSFTEAFF	TGTGCCAGCTCACCTGACAGTTTCACTGAAGCTTTCTTT
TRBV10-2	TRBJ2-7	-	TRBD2	CASSLAGGLSEQYF	TGCGCCAGCAGCCTAGCGGGAGGGCTGAGCGAGCAGTACTTC
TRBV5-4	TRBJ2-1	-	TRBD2	CASSLELAGGIEQFF	TGTGCCAGCAGCTTGGAACTAGCGGGAGGGATTGAGCAGTTCTTC
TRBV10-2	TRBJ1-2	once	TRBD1	CASRKETGANYGYTF	TGCGCCAGCAGAAAGGAGACAGGGGCCAACTATGGCTACACCTTC
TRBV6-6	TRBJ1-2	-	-	CASSSSGNYGYTF	TGTGCCAGCAGTTCTTCCGGGAACTATGGCTACACCTTC
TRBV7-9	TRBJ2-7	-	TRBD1	CASSLGYRGSSYEQYF	TGTGCCAGCAGCTTAGGCTACAGGGGAAGTTCCTACGAGCAGTACTTC
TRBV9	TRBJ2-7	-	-	CAKPRGWGEYEQYF	TGTGCCAAACCTCGGGGGTGGGGGGAGTACGAGCAGTACTTC
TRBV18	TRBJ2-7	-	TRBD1	CASSPETGGSEQYF	TGTGCCAGCTCACCAGAGACAGGGGGATCCGAGCAGTACTTC
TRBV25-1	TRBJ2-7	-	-	CASSEYLEVQYF	TGTGCCAGCAGTGAATATCTCGAGGTGCAGTACTTC
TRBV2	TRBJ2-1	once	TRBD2	CASRYRSGGGNEQFF	TGTGCCAGCAGGTACAGATCGGGGGGTGGGAATGAGCAGTTCTTC
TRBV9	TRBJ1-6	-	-	CASSLGAGERSPLHF	TGTGCCAGCAGCCTAGGGGCAGGGGAACGGTCACCCCTCCACTTT
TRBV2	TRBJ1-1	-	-	CASSPLGGGSTEAFF	TGTGCCAGCAGTCCCCTAGGGGGGGGGAGCACTGAAGCTTTCTTT
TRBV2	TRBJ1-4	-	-	CASSGQVREKLFF	TGTGCCAGCAGTGGACAGGTGCGCGAAAAACTGTTTTTT
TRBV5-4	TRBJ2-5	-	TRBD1	CASSSPGTGAETQYF	TGTGCCAGCAGCTCCCCAGGGACAGGGGCGGAGACCCAGTACTTC
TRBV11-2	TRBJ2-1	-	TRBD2	CASSPTGTTPNEQFF	TGTGCCAGCAGCCCTACCGGGACTACCCCCAATGAGCAGTTCTTC
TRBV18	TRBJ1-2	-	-	CASSEQGPGYTF	TGTGCCAGTTCCGAACAGGGACCAGGCTACACCTTC
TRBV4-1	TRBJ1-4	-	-	CASRREGVEKLFF	TGCGCCAGCAGAAGGGAGGGAGTCGAAAAACTGTTTTTT
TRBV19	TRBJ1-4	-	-	CASSTAGATNEKLFF	TGTGCCAGTAGTACGGCAGGGGCAACTAATGAAAAACTGTTTTTT
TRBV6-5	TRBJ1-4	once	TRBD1	CASSYGQGGYEKLFF	TGTGCCAGCAGTTACGGACAGGGAGGATATGAAAAACTGTTTTTT
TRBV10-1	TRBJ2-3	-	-	CASSEARDTQYF	TGCGCCAGCAGCGAGGCCAGGGATACGCAGTATTTT
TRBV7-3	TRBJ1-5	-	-	CAISYEEGCQPQHF	TGTGCCATCTCCTATGAGGAGGGTTGTCAGCCCCAGCATTTT
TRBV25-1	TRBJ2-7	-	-	CASSEWGDSEQYF	TGTGCCAGCAGTGAATGGGGGGACAGCGAGCAGTACTTC
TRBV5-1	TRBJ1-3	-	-	CASSEMGTSGNTIYF	TGCGCCAGCAGCGAAATGGGCACATCTGGAAACACCATATATTTT
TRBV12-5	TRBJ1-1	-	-	CASGLGGAVNTEAFF	TGTGCTAGTGGTTTGGGAGGAGCGGTAAACACTGAAGCTTTCTTT
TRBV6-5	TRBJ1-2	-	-	CASSNGAAYGYTF	TGTGCCAGCAGTAACGGAGCAGCCTATGGCTACACCTTC
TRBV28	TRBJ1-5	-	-	CASSLRGQPQHF	TGTGCCAGCAGTTTACGAGGACAGCCCCAGCATTTT
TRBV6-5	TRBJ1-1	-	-	CASSYADEAFF	TGTGCCAGCAGTTATGCGGATGAAGCTTTCTTT
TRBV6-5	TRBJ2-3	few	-	CASAGISSGADTQYF	TGTGCCAGCGCAGGAATATCTTCCGGGGCAGATACGCAGTATTTT
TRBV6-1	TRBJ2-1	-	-	CASRRGINEQFF	TGTGCCAGCCGCCGGGGAATCAATGAGCAGTTCTTC
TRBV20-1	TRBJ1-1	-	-	CSAPKGERAFF	TGCAGTGCTCCTAAGGGGGAAAGAGCTTTCTTT
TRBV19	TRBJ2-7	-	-	CASKFGRGDYEQYF	TGTGCCAGTAAATTCGGCAGGGGGGACTACGAGCAGTACTTC
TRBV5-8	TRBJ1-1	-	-	CASKWTGSMNTEAFF	TGTGCCAGCAAGTGGACGGGGAGTATGAACACTGAAGCTTTCTTT
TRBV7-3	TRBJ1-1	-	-	CASSLDRMGEAFF	TGTGCCAGCAGCTTAGACAGAATGGGTGAAGCTTTCTTT
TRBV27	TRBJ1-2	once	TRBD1	CATKSTGGAGGYTF	TGTGCCACTAAATCCACAGGGGGCGCGGGTGGCTACACCTTC
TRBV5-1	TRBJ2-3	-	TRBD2	CASSLESGGGPSTQYF	TGCGCCAGCAGCTTGGAGTCCGGCGGGGGGCCCTCTACGCAGTATTTT
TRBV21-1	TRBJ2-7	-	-	CASSKRDKTYEQYF	TGTGCCAGCAGCAAAAGGGACAAGACCTACGAGCAGTACTTC